This T cell receptor beta chain was captured by sequencing in a study of control samples from healthy donors and cancer patients. Method: immunoSEQ multiplex PCR; TCRdb's copy keeps in-frame clones and lacks some. The sample has approximately 81,000 clones, approximately 94% seen once. Looked up from germline, CDR1 is SGHTA and CDR2 is FQGNSA. The CDR3 extends over 15 amino acids. The V gene lost 0 bases and the J gene lost 4 bases, with 9 bases spanning the gap. This TCR came from a woman younger than 30 in good health. The specimen was blood. The J gene is TRBJ2-2, the V gene TRBV7-2; no reliable D call. This CDR3 is CASSLASVFTGELFF. The CDR3 DNA reads TGTGCCAGCAGCTTAGCCAGCGTATTCACCGGGGAGCTGTTTTTT.